This T cell receptor beta chain was documented in a study of blood T cell repertoires in COVID-19. Overall study context: Samples came from the United States, Italy and Spain, spanning acute and convalescent COVID-19. The analysed material was cDNA or gDNA that came from T cells, B-cell-depleted T cells, or PBMCs.

Original processing methods: Reference gene primers were amplified, and this amplification served to estimate nucleated cell counts. The protocol was immunoSEQ multiplex PCR, while the TCRdb copy is restricted to in-frame clones and leaves out a portion. V, J and clone size reflect that table, while D and trimming were determined from the DNA. The data show 10,000 to 11,000 clones, with around 90% seen just once and 20% to 30% held by the top ten. Germline values: CDR1 SNHLY, CDR2 FYNNEI. CDR3 length: 11 residues. With 8 bases removed from V and 7 bases from J, the gap between germline ends came to 9 bases.

Sample: peripheral blood. The genes are TRBV2 and TRBJ2-1; TRBD1 might be the D (6 bases). The receptor's source is a man aged 25-45 years with active or convalescent COVID-19. CDR3 in amino acids: CASLQGNEQFF. The CDR3 DNA reads TGTGCCAGCTTACAGGGAAATGAGCAGTTCTTC.